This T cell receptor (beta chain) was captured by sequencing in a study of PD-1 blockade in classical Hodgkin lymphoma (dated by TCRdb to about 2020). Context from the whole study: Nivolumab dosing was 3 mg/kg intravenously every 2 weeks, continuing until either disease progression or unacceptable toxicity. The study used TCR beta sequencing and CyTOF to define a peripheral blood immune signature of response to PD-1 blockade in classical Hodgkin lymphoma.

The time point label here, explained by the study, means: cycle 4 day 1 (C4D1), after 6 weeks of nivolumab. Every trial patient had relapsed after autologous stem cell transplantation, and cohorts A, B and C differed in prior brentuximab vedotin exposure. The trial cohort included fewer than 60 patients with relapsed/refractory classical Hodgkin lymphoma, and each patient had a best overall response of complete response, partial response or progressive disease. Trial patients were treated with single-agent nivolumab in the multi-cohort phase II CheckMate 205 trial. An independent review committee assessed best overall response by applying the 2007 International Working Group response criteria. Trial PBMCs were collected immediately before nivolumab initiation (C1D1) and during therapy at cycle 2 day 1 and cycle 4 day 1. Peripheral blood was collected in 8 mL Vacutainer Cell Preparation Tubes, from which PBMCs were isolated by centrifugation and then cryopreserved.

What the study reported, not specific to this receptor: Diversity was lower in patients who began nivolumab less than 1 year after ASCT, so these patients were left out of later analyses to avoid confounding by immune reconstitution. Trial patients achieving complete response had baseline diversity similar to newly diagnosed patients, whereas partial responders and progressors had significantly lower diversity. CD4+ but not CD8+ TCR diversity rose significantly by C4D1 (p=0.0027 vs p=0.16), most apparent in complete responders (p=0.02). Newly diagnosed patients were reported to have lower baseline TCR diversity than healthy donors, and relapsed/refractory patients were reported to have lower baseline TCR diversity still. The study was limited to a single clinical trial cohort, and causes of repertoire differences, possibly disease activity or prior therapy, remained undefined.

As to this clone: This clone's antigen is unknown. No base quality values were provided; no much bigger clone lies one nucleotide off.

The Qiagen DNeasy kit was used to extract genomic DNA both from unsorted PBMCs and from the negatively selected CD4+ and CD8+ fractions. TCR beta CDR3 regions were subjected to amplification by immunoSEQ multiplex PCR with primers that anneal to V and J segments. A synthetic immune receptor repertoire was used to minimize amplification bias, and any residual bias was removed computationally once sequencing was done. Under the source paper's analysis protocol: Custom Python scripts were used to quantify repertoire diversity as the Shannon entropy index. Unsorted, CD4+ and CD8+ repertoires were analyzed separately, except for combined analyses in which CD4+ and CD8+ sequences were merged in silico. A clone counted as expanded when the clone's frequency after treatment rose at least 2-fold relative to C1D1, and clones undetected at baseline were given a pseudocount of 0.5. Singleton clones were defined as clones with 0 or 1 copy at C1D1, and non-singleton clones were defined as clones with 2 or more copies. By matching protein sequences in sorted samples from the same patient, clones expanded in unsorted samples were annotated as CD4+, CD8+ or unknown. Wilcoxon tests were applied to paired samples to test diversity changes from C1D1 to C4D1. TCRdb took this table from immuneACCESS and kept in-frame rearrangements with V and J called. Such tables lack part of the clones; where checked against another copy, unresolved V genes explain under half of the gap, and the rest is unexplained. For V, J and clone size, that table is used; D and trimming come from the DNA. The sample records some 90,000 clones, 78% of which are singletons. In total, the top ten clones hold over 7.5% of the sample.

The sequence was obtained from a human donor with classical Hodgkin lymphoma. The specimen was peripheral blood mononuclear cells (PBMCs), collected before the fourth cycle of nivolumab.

The nucleotides read TGTGCCACCAGTAGCGGGATTAGCACAGATACGCAGTATTTT. Its product reads: CATSSGISTDTQYF. Recombination connected TRBV15 to TRBJ2-3, and TRBD2 aligns with 8 junction nucleotides. V is trimmed back by 6 bases and J by 0 bases, and the junction contains 2 bases that no gene match accounts for. The CDR3 numbers 14 residues from cysteine through phenylalanine. Only the CDR3 DNA is retained, 42 bases long and in frame from the first base. The germline V gene (reference sequence) supplies CDR1 LNHNV and CDR2 YYDKDF.